Detailed here is one TCR beta chain. TCRbeta library preparation incorporated unique molecular identifiers. One entry per CDR3 protein results from TCRdb running MiXCR on the PCR reads. The sample has just under 350,000 distinct CDR3 sequences; 15% to 20% are singletons. The CDR3 runs to 15 residues. V lost 1 base to trimming and J lost 4 bases; unmatched junction nucleotides: 6. Germline loops: CDR1 LNHNV, CDR2 YYDKDF (reference sequence). This specimen belongs to a study of T-cell reconstitution after alpha-beta-depleted transplantation in children. Sample: PBMCs, mostly from graft donor cells, taken 360 days after TCRalphabeta/CD19-depleted stem cell transplant. This TCR derives from a male patient aged 2 to 10 who had a stem cell transplant for acute lymphoblastic leukemia, so the T cells may come from the graft donor. V is TRBV15 and J is TRBJ2-7; 8 nucleotides line up with TRBD2. For the CDR3, the DNA is TGTGCCACCAGCAGAGGAACGGGGGGGTTATACGAGCAGTACTTC. Amino acids: CATSRGTGGLYEQYF. Full variable domain (missing parts from reference TRBV15 and TRBJ2-7): DAMVIQNPRYQVTQFGKPVTLSCSQTLNHNVMYWYQQKSSQAPKLLFHYYDKDFNNEADTPDNFQSRRPNTSFCFLDIRSPGLGDTAMYLCATSRGTGGLYEQYFGPGTRLTVT.